This T cell receptor (beta chain) stems from a study of T cell changes during pregnancy in multiple sclerosis. Generated by immunoSEQ multiplex PCR, the TCRdb table keeps only in-frame clones and is missing some. The table has about 130,000 clones, 90% to 96% seen once. Germline V lookup: CDR1 SGHAT, CDR2 FQNNGV. CDR3 length: 14 residues. V lost 6 bases to trimming and J lost 0 bases; unmatched junction nucleotides: 3. The specimen was peripheral blood, collected after pregnancy. The V gene is TRBV11-2, the J gene TRBJ1-2; 8 bases align to TRBD1. The TCR originated in a female donor with multiple sclerosis, enrolled in a pregnancy study. For the CDR3, the DNA is TGTGCCAGCAGGCAGGGGGCTGCTAACTATGGCTACACCTTC. This encodes CASRQGAANYGYTF.